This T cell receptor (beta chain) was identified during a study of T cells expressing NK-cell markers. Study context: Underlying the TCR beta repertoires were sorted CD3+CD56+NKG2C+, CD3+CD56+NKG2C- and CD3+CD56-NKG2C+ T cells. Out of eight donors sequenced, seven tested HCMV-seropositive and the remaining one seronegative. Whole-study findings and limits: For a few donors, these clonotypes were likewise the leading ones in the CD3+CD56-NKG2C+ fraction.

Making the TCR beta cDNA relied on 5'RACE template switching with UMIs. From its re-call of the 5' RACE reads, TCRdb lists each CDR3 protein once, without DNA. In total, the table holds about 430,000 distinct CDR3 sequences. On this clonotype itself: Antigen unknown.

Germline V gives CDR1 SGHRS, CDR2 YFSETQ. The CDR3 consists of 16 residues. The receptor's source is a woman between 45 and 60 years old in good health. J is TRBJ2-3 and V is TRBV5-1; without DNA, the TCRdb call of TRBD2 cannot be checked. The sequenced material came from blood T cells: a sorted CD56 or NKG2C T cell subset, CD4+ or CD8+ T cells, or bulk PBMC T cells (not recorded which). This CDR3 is CASSKGDHTSADTQYF.